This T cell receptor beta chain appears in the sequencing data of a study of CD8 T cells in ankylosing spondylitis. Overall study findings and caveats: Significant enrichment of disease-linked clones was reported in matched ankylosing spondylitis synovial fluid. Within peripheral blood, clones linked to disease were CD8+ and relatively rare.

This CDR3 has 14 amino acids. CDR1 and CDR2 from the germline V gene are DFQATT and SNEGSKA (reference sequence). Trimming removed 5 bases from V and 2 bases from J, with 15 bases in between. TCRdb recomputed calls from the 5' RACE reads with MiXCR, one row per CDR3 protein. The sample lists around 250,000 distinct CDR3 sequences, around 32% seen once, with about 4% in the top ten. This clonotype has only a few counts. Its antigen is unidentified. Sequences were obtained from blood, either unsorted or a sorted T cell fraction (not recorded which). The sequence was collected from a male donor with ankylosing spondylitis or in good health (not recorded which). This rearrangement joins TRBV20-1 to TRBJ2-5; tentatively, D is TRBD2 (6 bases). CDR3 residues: CSAPRSGRQETQYF. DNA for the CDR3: TGCAGTGCTCCCCGATCGGGGAGGCAAGAGACCCAGTACTTC.